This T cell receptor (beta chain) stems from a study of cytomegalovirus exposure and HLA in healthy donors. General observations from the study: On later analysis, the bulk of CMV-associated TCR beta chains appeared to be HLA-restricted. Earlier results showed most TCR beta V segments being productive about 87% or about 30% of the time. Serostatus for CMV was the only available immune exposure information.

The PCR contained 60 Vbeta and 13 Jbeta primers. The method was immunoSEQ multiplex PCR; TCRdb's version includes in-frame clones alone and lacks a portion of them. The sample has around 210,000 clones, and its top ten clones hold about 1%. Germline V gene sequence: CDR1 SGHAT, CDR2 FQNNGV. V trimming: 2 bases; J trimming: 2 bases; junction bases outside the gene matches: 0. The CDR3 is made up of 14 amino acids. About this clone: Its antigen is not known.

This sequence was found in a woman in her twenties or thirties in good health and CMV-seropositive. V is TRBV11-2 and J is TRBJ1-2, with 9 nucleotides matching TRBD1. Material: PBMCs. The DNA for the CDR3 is TGTGCCAGCAGCTTAACAGGGGGCAACTATGGCTACACCTTC. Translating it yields CASSLTGGNYGYTF.